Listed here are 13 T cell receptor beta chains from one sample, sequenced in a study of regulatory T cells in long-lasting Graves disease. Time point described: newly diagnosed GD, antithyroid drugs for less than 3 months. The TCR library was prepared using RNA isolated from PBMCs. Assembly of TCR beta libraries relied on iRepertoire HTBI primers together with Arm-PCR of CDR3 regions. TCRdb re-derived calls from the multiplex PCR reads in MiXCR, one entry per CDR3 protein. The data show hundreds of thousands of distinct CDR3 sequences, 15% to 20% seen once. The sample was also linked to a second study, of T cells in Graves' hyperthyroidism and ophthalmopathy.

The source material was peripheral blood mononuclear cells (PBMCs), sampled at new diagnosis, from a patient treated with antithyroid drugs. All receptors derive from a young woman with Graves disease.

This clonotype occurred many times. The CDR3 reads CASSLDQFSTNPSNEQFF. The CDR3, as DNA: TGTGCCAGCAGCTTAGATCAATTCTCGACAAACCCGAGCAATGAGCAGTTCTTC. The rearrangement uses TRBV7-8 and TRBJ2-1; D gene ambiguous. Germline-derived CDR1 and CDR2 are SGHVS and FQNEAQ. V was trimmed by 1 base and J by 6 bases, leaving 22 bases between them. CDR3 length equals 18 residues.

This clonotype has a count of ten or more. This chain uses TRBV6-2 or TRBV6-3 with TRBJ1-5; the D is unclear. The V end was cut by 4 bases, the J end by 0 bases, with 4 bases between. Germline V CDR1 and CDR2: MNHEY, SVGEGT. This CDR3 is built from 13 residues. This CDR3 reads CASSLLSNQPQHF. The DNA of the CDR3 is TGTGCCAGCAGTTTACTTAGCAATCAGCCCCAGCATTTT.

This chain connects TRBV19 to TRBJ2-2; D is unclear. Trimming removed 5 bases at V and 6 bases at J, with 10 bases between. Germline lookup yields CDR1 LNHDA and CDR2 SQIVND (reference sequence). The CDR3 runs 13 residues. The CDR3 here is CASSPSASGELFF. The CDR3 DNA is TGTGCCAGTAGTCCCTCGGCCTCCGGGGAGCTGTTTTTT.

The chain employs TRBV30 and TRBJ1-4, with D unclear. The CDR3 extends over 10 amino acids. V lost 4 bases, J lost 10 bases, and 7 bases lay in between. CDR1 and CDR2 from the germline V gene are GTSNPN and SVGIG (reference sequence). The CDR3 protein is CAWNTGKLFF. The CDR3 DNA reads TGTGCCTGGAATACCGGAAAACTGTTTTTT.

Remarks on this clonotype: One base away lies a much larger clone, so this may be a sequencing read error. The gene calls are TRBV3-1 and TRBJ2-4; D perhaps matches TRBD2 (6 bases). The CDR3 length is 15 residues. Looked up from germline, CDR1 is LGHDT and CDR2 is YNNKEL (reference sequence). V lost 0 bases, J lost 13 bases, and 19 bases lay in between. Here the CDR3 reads CASSQDWASANEQYF. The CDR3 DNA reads TGTGCCAGCAGCCAAGATTGGGCTAGCGCCAATGAGCAGTACTTC.

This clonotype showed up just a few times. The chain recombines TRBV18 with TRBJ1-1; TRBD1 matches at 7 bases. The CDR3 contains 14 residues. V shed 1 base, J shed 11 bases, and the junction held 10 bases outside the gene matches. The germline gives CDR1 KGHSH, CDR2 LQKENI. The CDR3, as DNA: TGTGCCAGCTCACCACAGGGGGCAAAGGGGTCGGCTTTCTTT. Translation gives CASSPQGAKGSAFF.

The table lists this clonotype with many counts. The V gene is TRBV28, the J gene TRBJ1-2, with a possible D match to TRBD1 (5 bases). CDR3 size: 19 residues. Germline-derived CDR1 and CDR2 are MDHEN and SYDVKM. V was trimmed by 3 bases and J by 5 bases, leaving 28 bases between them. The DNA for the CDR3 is TGTGCCAGCAGTTTCCACCAAAGACAGACAGCCGCTTCGGGTTATGGCTACACCTTC. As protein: CASSFHQRQTAASGYGYTF.

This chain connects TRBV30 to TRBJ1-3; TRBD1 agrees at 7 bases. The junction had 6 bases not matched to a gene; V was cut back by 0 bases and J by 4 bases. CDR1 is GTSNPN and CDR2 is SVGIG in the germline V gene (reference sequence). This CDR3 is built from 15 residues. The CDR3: CAWSVGQGEGNTIYF. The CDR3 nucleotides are TGTGCCTGGAGTGTGGGGCAGGGGGAAGGAAACACCATATATTTT.

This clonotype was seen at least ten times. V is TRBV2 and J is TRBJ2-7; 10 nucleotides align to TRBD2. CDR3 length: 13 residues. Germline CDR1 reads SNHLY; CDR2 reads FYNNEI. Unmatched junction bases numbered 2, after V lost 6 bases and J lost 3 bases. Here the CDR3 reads CASRTSGVYEQYF. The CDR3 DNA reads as TGTGCCAGCAGAACTAGCGGGGTCTACGAGCAGTACTTC.

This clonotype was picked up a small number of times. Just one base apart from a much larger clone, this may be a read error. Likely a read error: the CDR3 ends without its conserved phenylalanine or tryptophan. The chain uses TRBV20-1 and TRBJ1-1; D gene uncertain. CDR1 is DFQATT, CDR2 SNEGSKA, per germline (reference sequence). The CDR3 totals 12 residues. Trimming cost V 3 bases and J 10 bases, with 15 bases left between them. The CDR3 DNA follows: TGCAGTGCTAGTTATTCTCCGACTTCAGCTTTCCTT. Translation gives CSASYSPTSAFL.

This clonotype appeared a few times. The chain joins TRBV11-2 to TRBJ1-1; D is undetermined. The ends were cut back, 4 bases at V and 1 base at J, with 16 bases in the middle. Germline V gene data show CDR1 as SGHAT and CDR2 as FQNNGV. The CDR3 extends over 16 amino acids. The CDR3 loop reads CASSSGVGKGNTEAFF. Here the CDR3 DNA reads TGTGCCAGCAGCTCAGGAGTAGGAAAGGGGAACACTGAAGCTTTCTTT.

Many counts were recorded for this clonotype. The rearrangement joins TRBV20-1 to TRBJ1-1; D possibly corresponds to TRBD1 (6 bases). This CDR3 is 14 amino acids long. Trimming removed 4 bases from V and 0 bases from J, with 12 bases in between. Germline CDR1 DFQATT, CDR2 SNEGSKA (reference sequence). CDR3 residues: CSATLQGLNTEAFF. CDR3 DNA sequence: TGCAGTGCTACTTTACAGGGATTGAACACTGAAGCTTTCTTT.

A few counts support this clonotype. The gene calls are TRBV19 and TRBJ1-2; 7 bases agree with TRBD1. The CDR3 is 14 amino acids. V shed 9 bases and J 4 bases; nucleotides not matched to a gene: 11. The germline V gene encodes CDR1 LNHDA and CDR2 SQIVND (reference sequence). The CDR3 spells CASLGQAPVYGYTF. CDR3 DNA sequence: TGTGCCAGCCTCGGACAGGCCCCTGTCTATGGCTACACCTTC.